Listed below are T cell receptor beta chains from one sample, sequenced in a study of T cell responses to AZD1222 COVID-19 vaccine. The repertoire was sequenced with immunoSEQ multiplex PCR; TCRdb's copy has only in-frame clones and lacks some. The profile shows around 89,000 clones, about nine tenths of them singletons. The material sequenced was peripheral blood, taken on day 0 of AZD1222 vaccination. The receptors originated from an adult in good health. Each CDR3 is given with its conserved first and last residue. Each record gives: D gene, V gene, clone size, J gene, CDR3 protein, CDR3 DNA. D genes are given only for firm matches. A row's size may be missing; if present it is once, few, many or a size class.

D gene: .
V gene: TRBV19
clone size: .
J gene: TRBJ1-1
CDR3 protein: CASQGSTEAFF
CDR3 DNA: TGTGCCAGTCAGGGTAGCACTGAAGCTTTCTTT

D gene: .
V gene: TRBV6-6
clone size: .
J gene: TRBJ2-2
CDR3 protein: CASSTREGTGELFF
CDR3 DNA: TGTGCCAGCAGCACCAGGGAAGGGACCGGGGAGCTGTTTTTT

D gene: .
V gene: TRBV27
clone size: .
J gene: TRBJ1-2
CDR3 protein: CASSFWSNYGYTF
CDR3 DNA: TGTGCCAGCAGTTTTTGGTCTAACTATGGCTACACCTTC

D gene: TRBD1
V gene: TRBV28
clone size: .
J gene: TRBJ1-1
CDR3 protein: CASRVDRGPIGAFF
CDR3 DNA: TGTGCCAGCAGGGTGGACAGGGGGCCAATAGGGGCTTTCTTT

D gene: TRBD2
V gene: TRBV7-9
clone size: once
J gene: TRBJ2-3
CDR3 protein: CASSLGLAGASTDTQYF
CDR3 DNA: TGTGCCAGCAGCTTAGGGCTAGCGGGGGCCAGCACAGATACGCAGTATTTT

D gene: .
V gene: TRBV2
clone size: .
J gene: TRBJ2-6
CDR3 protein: CASSAEAGANVLTF
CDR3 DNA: TGTGCCAGCAGTGCCGAGGCTGGGGCCAACGTCCTGACTTTC

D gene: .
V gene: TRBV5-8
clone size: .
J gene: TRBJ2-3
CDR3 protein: CASRPAGPDTQYF
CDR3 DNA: TGTGCCAGCAGACCTGCCGGGCCAGATACGCAGTATTTT

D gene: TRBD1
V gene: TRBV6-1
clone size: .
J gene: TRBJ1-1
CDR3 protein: CASRGQGSMNTEAFF
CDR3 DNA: TGTGCCAGCAGAGGACAGGGTTCCATGAACACTGAAGCTTTCTTT

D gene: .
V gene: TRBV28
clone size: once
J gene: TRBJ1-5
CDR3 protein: CASSPPLTRGNQPQHF
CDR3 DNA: TGTGCCAGCAGCCCCCCCCTCACTCGAGGGAATCAGCCCCAGCATTTT

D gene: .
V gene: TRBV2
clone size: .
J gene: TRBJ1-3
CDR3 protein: CASSDFGASGNTIYF
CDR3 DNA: TGTGCCAGCAGTGACTTTGGGGCTTCTGGAAACACCATATATTTT

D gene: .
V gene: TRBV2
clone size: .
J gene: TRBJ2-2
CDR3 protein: CASSGQSLGNTGELFF
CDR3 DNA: TGTGCCAGCAGTGGACAGTCCCTGGGTAACACCGGGGAGCTGTTTTTT

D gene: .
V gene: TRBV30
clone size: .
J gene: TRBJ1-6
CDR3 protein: CAWSSRLATPNSPLHF
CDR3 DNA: TGTGCCTGGAGTTCCCGACTGGCTACGCCTAATTCACCCCTCCACTTT

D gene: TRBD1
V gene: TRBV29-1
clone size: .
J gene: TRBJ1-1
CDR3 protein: CSVGTGGAFF
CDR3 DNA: TGCAGCGTAGGGACAGGGGGAGCTTTCTTT

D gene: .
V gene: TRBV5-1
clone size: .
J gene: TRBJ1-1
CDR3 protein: CASSLGGRTEAFF
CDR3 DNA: TGCGCCAGCAGCTTGGGAGGGAGGACTGAAGCTTTCTTT

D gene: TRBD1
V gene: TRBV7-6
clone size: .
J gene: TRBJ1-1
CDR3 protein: CASSQQGTGWGF
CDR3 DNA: TGTGCCAGCAGCCAACAGGGGACGGGCTGGGGCTTT

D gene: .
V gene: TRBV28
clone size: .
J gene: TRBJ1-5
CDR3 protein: CASRPGGTRNQPQHF
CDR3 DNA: TGTGCCAGCAGGCCCGGAGGGACCCGCAATCAGCCCCAGCATTTT

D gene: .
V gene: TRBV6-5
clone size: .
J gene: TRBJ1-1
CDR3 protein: CASSYGQVDAFF
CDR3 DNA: TGTGCCAGCAGTTATGGGCAGGTAGATGCTTTCTTT

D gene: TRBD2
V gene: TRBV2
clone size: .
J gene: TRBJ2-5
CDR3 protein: CASQTRAGGQETQYF
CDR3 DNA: TGTGCCAGCCAAACCCGAGCGGGGGGCCAAGAGACCCAGTACTTC

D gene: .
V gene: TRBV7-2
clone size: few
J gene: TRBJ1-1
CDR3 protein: CASSAPGKTEAFF
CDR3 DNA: TGTGCCAGCAGCGCCCCAGGTAAAACTGAAGCTTTCTTT

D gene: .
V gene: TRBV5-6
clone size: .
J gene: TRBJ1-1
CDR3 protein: CASSLAAARMAFF
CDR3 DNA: TGTGCCAGCAGCTTGGCGGCAGCGAGAATGGCTTTCTTT

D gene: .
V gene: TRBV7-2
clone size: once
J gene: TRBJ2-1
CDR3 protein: CASSLDGSSYNEQFF
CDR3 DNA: TGTGCCAGCAGCTTAGATGGGAGCTCCTACAATGAGCAGTTCTTC

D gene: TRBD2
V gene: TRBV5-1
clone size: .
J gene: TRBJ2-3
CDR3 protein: CASSWGTSGGLVRDTQYF
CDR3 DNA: TGCGCCAGCAGCTGGGGGACTAGCGGGGGCCTAGTACGAGATACGCAGTATTTT

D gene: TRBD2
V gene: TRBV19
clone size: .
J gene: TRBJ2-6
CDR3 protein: CASSMWSSGRFYGANVLTF
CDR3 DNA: TGTGCCAGTAGTATGTGGTCTAGCGGGAGATTCTATGGGGCCAACGTCCTGACTTTC

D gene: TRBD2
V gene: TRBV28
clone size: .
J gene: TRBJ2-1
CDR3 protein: CASSSSRLANNEQFF
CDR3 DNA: TGTGCCAGCAGTTCCTCCCGACTAGCGAACAATGAGCAGTTCTTC

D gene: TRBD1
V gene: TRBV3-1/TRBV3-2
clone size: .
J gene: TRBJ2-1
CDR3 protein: CASSDGTGIRNEQFF
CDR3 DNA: TGTGCCAGCAGCGACGGGACAGGGATAAGGAATGAGCAGTTCTTC

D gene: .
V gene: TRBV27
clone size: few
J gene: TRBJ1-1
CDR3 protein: CASSPWGRRGVSKDTEAFF
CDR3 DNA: TGTGCCAGCAGTCCCTGGGGTAGGAGAGGCGTGTCCAAGGATACTGAAGCTTTCTTT

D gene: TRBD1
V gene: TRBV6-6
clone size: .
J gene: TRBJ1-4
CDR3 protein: CASRGQPRGNEKLFF
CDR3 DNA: TGTGCCAGCAGGGGACAGCCAAGGGGAAATGAAAAACTGTTTTTT

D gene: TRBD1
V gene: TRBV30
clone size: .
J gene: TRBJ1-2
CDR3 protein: CAWSIPTGAPYGYTF
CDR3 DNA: TGTGCCTGGAGTATCCCGACAGGGGCTCCCTATGGCTACACCTTC

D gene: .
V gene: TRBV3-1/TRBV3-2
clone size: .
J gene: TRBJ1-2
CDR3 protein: CASSRQDYGYTF
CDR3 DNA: TGTGCCAGCAGCCGGCAGGACTATGGCTACACCTTC

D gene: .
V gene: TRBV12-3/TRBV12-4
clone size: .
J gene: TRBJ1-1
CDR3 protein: CASTLVGNTEAFF
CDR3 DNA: TGTGCCAGCACCCTCGTGGGGAACACTGAAGCTTTCTTT

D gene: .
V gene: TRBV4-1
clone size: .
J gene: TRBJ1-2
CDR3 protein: CASSQAVGGDIYGYTF
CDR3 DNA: TGCGCCAGCAGCCAAGCGGTCGGGGGAGACATCTATGGCTACACCTTC

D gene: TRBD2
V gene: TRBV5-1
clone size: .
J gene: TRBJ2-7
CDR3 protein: CASSLGAGVSYEQYF
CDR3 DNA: TGCGCCAGCAGCTTGGGAGCGGGAGTATCATACGAGCAGTACTTC

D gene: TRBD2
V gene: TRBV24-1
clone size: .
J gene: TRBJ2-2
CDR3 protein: CATSDHSGANTGELFF
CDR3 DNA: TGTGCCACCAGTGATCATAGCGGGGCGAACACCGGGGAGCTGTTTTTT

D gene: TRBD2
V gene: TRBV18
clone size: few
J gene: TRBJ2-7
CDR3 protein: CASSLFPPGGTTYEQYF
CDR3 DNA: TGTGCCAGCTCACTCTTTCCCCCGGGGGGGACCACCTACGAGCAGTACTTC

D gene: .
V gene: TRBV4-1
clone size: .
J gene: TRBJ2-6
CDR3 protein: CASSQGLGVLSGANVLTF
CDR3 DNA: TGCGCCAGCAGCCAAGGACTGGGTGTACTCTCTGGGGCCAACGTCCTGACTTTC

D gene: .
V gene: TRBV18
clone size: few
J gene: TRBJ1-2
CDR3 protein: CASSLTENYGYTF
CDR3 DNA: TGTGCCAGCTCCCTAACAGAGAACTATGGCTACACCTTC

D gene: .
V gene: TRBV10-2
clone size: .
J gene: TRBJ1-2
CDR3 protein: CASSESVSYGYTF
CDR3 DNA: TGCGCCAGCAGTGAGTCGGTGAGCTATGGCTACACCTTC

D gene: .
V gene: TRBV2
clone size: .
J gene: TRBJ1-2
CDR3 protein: CASSDDNSYGYTF
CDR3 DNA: TGTGCCAGCAGTGATGACAACTCCTATGGCTACACCTTC

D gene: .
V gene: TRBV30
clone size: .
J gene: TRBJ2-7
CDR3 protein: CAWTGTPYEQYF
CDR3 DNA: TGTGCCTGGACAGGGACCCCCTACGAGCAGTACTTC

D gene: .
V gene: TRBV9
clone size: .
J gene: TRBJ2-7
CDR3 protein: CASSVVPGVGEQYF
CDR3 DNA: TGTGCCAGCAGCGTAGTCCCGGGAGTCGGCGAGCAGTACTTC

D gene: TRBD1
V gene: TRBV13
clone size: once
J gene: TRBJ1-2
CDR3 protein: CASSARTGRYGYTF
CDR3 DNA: TGTGCCAGCAGCGCTCGGACAGGGAGATATGGCTACACCTTC

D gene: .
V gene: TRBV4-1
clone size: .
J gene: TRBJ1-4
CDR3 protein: CASSRGTGATNEKLFF
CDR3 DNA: TGCGCCAGCAGCCGGGGTACGGGTGCAACTAATGAAAAACTGTTTTTT

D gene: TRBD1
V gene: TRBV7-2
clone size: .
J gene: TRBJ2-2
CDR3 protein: CASSRDRGSVGELFF
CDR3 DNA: TGTGCCAGCAGCCGGGACAGAGGCTCCGTCGGGGAGCTGTTTTTT

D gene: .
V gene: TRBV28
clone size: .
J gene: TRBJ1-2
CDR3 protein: CATRGGVPNYGYTF
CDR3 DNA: TGTGCCACTCGCGGGGGGGTACCTAACTATGGCTACACCTTC

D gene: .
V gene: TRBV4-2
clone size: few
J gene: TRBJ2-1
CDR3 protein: CASSQDRRGYNEQFF
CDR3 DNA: TGTGCCAGCAGCCAAGATCGAAGGGGATACAATGAGCAGTTCTTC

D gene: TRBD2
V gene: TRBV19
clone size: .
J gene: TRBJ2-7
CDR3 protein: CASSGLAGVPEQYF
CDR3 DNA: TGTGCCAGTAGTGGACTAGCGGGGGTGCCCGAGCAGTACTTC

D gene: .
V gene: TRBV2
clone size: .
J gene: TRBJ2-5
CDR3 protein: CASRAGQRQAETQYF
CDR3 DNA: TGTGCCAGCAGGGCGGGACAGCGTCAGGCAGAGACCCAGTACTTC

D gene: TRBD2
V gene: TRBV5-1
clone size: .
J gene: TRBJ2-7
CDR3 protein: CASSSGLAGVEQYF
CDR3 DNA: TGCGCCAGCAGCTCAGGACTAGCGGGAGTCGAGCAGTACTTC

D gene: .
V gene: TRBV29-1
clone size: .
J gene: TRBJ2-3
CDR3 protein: CSVRGGGRTDTQYF
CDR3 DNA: TGCAGCGTCCGGGGTGGGGGCCGCACAGATACGCAGTATTTT

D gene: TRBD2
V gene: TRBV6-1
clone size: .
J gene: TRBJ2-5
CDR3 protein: CASSESTSGNTQYF
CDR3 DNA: TGTGCCAGCAGTGAATCGACTAGCGGGAATACCCAGTACTTC

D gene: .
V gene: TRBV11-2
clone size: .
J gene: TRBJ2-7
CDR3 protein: CASSLGGRLDAYEQYF
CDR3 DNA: TGTGCCAGCAGCTTAGGTGGACGCTTGGATGCCTACGAGCAGTACTTC

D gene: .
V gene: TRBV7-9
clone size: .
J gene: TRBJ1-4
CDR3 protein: CASSDREGIGKLFF
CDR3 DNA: TGTGCCAGCAGCGATAGGGAGGGTATCGGCAAACTGTTTTTT

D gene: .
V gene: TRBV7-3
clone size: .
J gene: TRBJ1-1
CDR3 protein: CASSPGGSSEAFF
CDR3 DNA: TGTGCCAGCAGTCCGGGCGGGTCTTCTGAAGCTTTCTTT